These 32 T cell receptor beta chains came from one sample sequenced in a study of shared clonotypes between healthy human individuals. TCRdb keeps only in-frame clones here, not all; method: immunoSEQ multiplex PCR. The sample records roughly 2 million clones, approximately 95% being singletons. Material: naive CD4+ T cells sorted from blood. Described subset: CD45RA+ positively selected. Receptor source: a man aged 18 to 30 in good health.

The V and J genes are TRBV9 and TRBJ2-3; 8 bases are shared with TRBD2. Unmatched junction bases numbered 10, after V lost 4 bases and J lost 0 bases. Germline assignment: CDR1 SGDLS and CDR2 YYNGEE. This CDR3 spans 17 amino acids. The CDR3 protein is CASSPFIGGGSTDTQYF. The CDR3 region has the DNA TGTGCCAGCAGCCCCTTTATCGGGGGGGGCAGCACAGATACGCAGTATTTT.

The V gene is TRBV6-6, the J gene TRBJ1-5, with a possible D match to TRBD1 (5 bases). Trimming pared 5 bases from V and 1 base from J, leaving 6 bases between. The CDR3 is made up of 13 amino acids. Germline V CDR1 and CDR2: MNHNY, SVGAGI (reference sequence). This chain's CDR3 is CASSPGSNQPQHF. The CDR3, as DNA: TGTGCCAGCAGTCCAGGGAGCAATCAGCCCCAGCATTTT.

This chain uses TRBV5-1 with TRBJ2-1, with 9 positions matching TRBD1. The junction had 7 bases not matched to a gene; V was cut back by 7 bases and J by 2 bases. Germline CDR1 is SGHRS and CDR2 is YFSETQ. This CDR3 is 15 amino acids long. CDR3 loop: CASHTTGGTYNEQFF. The CDR3 region has the DNA TGCGCCAGCCATACGACAGGGGGTACCTACAATGAGCAGTTCTTC.

The genes are TRBV6-5 and TRBJ2-1; 7 nucleotides agree with TRBD2. The germline V gene has CDR1 MNHEY and CDR2 SVGAGI. Trimming took 5 bases from V and 8 from J; bases not matched to a gene: 6. This CDR3 has 13 amino acids. In DNA, the CDR3 is TGTGCCAGCAGTCGACGGGGGGACGATGAGCAGTTCTTC. It specifies CASSRRGDDEQFF.

The V and J genes are TRBV7-6 and TRBJ2-7; tentative D call: TRBD2 (5 bases). CDR1 and CDR2 from the germline V gene are SGHVS and FNYEAQ. The CDR3 contains 14 residues. Trimming stripped 5 bases from V and 3 bases from J, with 14 bases between. The CDR3 DNA reads as TGTGCCAGCAGCCTTCGGACGGGAAACTACGAGCAGTACTTC. This sequence encodes CASSLRTGNYEQYF.

This rearrangement joins TRBV7-2 to TRBJ2-7, with 9 nucleotides matching TRBD2. This CDR3 is built from 16 residues. Germline V lookup: CDR1 SGHTA, CDR2 FQGNSA. The ends lost 3 bases at V and 0 bases at J; junction bases unmatched: 6. The CDR3 DNA reads as TGTGCCAGCAGCTTTGGTAGCGGGGGAAGCTCCTACGAGCAGTACTTC. The encoded protein is CASSFGSGGSSYEQYF.

V usage is TRBV6-1 and J usage is TRBJ1-4, with TRBD1 as a possible D gene (5 bases). Germline loops: CDR1 MNHNS, CDR2 SASEGT. This CDR3 is 14 amino acids long. V lost 7 bases and J lost 6, with 15 bases in between. The CDR3 nucleotides read TGTGCCAGCAACCGGAGGGGCTACTATGAAAAACTGTTTTTT. Translating gives CASNRRGYYEKLFF.

A few counts support this clone. J is TRBJ1-5 and V is TRBV19; 11 bases line up with TRBD1. CDR3 size: 15 residues. Per germline, CDR1 LNHDA and CDR2 SQIVND (reference sequence). V gave up 5 bases and J gave up 3 bases; unmatched junction bases: 3. The CDR3 DNA reads as TGTGCCAGTAGTTGGACAGGGGGCACCAATCAGCCCCAGCATTTT. Protein: CASSWTGGTNQPQHF.

V usage is TRBV19 and J usage is TRBJ2-5; TRBD2 matches 12 bases. The V gene end was trimmed by 3 bases and the J gene end by 5 bases; junction bases not matched to a gene: 7. CDR1 and CDR2 from the germline V gene are LNHDA and SQIVND (reference sequence). This CDR3 has 16 residues. Here the CDR3 DNA reads TGTGCCAGTAGTATGTTGACTAGCGGGAGTCAGGAGACCCAGTACTTC. It is translated as CASSMLTSGSQETQYF.

J is TRBJ1-2 and V is TRBV30; the match to TRBD1 covers 9 bases. Unmatched junction bases numbered 15, after V lost 3 bases and J lost 7 bases. This CDR3 spans 16 amino acids. The V gene's germline CDR1 is GTSNPN and CDR2 SVGIG (reference sequence). DNA of the CDR3: TGTGCCTGGAGGGGACAGGGACAGGGCGTGTGGGGTGGCTACACCTTC. Translating gives CAWRGQGQGVWGGYTF.

This chain connects TRBV5-1 to TRBJ2-3; TRBD2 agrees at 10 bases. The V and J ends lost 4 bases and 1 base, in that order; junction bases with no gene match: 9. Germline CDR1 and CDR2: SGHRS and YFSETQ. The CDR3 totals 17 residues. CDR3 DNA sequence: TGCGCCAGCAGCATGGTCCTAGCGGGGGCCCGCACAGATACGCAGTATTTT. Encoded protein: CASSMVLAGARTDTQYF.

This chain connects TRBV5-4 to TRBJ2-7; D possibly corresponds to TRBD1 (6 bases). The germline CDR1 and CDR2 sequences are SGHNT and YYREEE (reference sequence). The CDR3 is 14 amino acids. V was pared by 2 bases and J by 2 bases, with 11 bases between. The CDR3 reads CASSLQGITYEQYF. The CDR3 DNA follows: TGTGCCAGCAGCTTACAGGGTATCACCTACGAGCAGTACTTC.

The V gene is TRBV5-1, the J gene TRBJ2-3; 7 nucleotides match TRBD2. CDR1 SGHRS and CDR2 YFSETQ come from the germline V gene. J gave up 5 bases and V 0 bases, and 6 bases lay outside the gene matches. CDR3 length equals 15 residues. CDR3 sequence (DNA): TGCGCCAGCAGCTTGGTCCTAGCGGTGGGAGATACGCAGTATTTT. As protein: CASSLVLAVGDTQYF.

This clone showed up just once. The chain couples TRBV5-4 to TRBJ2-7; TRBD1 agrees at 9 bases. Trimming took 4 bases from V and 5 from J; bases not matched to a gene: 7. Germline loops: CDR1 SGHNT, CDR2 YYREEE (reference sequence). This CDR3 is 14 amino acids long. Written as DNA, the CDR3 is TGTGCCAGCAGCCCCGACAGGGGGACGGACGAGCAGTACTTC. Residues: CASSPDRGTDEQYF. Combining the CDR3 with reference TRBV5-4 and TRBJ2-7 gives the whole variable domain ETGVTQSPTHLIKTRGQQVTLRCSSQSGHNTVSWYQQALGQGPQFIFQYYREEENGRGNFPPRFSGLQFPNYSSELNVNALELDDSALYLCASSPDRGTDEQYFGPGTRLTVT.

The chain has TRBV7-9 and TRBJ2-5; TRBD2 aligns across 14 bases. Trimming cost V 4 bases and J 2 bases; bases outside gene matches: 9. The CDR3 runs 18 residues. Germline V gives CDR1 SEHNR, CDR2 FQNEAQ (reference sequence). CDR3 protein: CASSYGLAGGPGQETQYF. In DNA form, the CDR3 reads TGTGCCAGCAGCTACGGACTAGCGGGAGGCCCGGGGCAAGAGACCCAGTACTTC.

V and J are TRBV30 and TRBJ1-5, with D unclear. The CDR3 consists of 13 residues. The germline gives CDR1 GTSNPN, CDR2 SVGIG (reference sequence). The germline V and J ends were trimmed by 5 bases and 2 bases, with 10 bases remaining between them. CDR3 bases: TGTGCCTGGGAAGAGAACGGCAATCAGCCCCAGCATTTT. Encoded protein: CAWEENGNQPQHF.

This clone was counted once. The rearrangement links TRBV19 to TRBJ2-7; D might be TRBD1 (5 bases). CDR3 length equals 15 residues. Looked up from germline, CDR1 is LNHDA and CDR2 is SQIVND (reference sequence). The V and J ends lost 5 bases and 2 bases respectively, with 16 bases between them. DNA of the CDR3: TGTGCCAGTAGTGGTACAGGCGAAACGGCCTACGAGCAGTACTTC. This gives the protein CASSGTGETAYEQYF.

Of note for this clone: Different DNA sequences within this sample yield the same CDR3. The chain carries TRBV5-1 and TRBJ2-3; no clear D gene. The CDR3 length is 15 residues. The germline V and J ends were trimmed by 0 bases and 0 bases, with 8 bases remaining between them. Germline-derived CDR1 and CDR2 are SGHRS and YFSETQ. CDR3 in amino acids: CASSLALTSTDTQYF. CDR3 nucleotide sequence: TGCGCCAGCAGCTTGGCGTTAACTAGCACAGATACGCAGTATTTT.

This chain links TRBV6-6 with TRBJ1-1; 9 bases match TRBD1. This CDR3 contains 14 residues. CDR1 and CDR2 from the germline V gene are MNHNY and SVGAGI (reference sequence). Trimming at V came to 5 bases and at J to 3 bases, leaving 4 bases not matched to a gene. CDR3 protein: CASSMTGGDTEAFF. The CDR3 region has the DNA TGTGCCAGCAGTATGACAGGGGGAGACACTGAAGCTTTCTTT.

As for this clone: Different DNA sequences within this sample yield the same CDR3. The CDR3 DNA sequence: TGTGCCAGCAGTGTTACTAGCGGGAGTTACAATGAGCAGTTCTTC. This encodes CASSVTSGSYNEQFF. This chain links TRBV5-4 with TRBJ2-1, with 11 bases fitting TRBD2. V lost 5 bases to trimming and J lost 4 bases; unmatched junction nucleotides: 5. Germline CDR1 reads SGHNT; CDR2 reads YYREEE (reference sequence). The CDR3 is 15 amino acids.

This clone came up once. The V gene is TRBV5-1, the J gene TRBJ2-5; 9 bases fit TRBD2. Unmatched junction bases numbered 6, after V lost 0 bases and J lost 6 bases. CDR1 is SGHRS and CDR2 is YFSETQ in the germline V gene. The CDR3 is 15 residues long. DNA for the CDR3: TGCGCCAGCAGCTTGGCCATAGCGGGGGATCAGACCCAGTACTTC. Translating gives CASSLAIAGDQTQYF.

V gene TRBV30 combines with J gene TRBJ2-5; D ambiguous. Germline V lookup: CDR1 GTSNPN, CDR2 SVGIG (reference sequence). This CDR3 is built from 14 residues. V was cut by 1 base and J by 5 bases, with 14 bases left in between. The CDR3 DNA reads TGTGCCTGGAGTGGTGGGTCCGGCAAGGAGACCCAGTACTTC. This codes for CAWSGGSGKETQYF.

V gene TRBV5-4 combines with J gene TRBJ2-3; 14 bases fit TRBD2. This CDR3 region has 18 residues. The V gene end was trimmed by 4 bases and the J gene end by 0 bases; junction bases not matched to a gene: 7. Germline V lookup: CDR1 SGHNT, CDR2 YYREEE (reference sequence). The chain's CDR3 is CASSAGLAGGTSTDTQYF. In DNA form, the CDR3 reads TGTGCCAGCAGCGCCGGACTAGCGGGAGGAACTAGCACAGATACGCAGTATTTT.

The V and J genes are TRBV5-4 and TRBJ2-1; D possibly corresponds to TRBD2 (5 bases). V was pared by 1 base and J by 5 bases, with 13 bases between. The CDR3 sequence is 15 residues long. CDR1 SGHNT and CDR2 YYREEE come from the germline V gene (reference sequence). For the CDR3, the DNA is TGTGCCAGCAGCTTGCAATCGGGAACACACAATGAGCAGTTCTTC. Amino acids: CASSLQSGTHNEQFF.

A few counts support this clone. This chain links TRBV15 with TRBJ2-2; D is ambiguous. The CDR3 loop spans 13 amino acids. The germline gives CDR1 LNHNV, CDR2 YYDKDF (reference sequence). V lost 4 bases, J lost 2 bases, and 5 bases lay in between. CDR3 sequence reads: CATSMTNTGELFF. CDR3 bases: TGTGCCACCAGCATGACCAACACCGGGGAGCTGTTTTTT.

This clone was seen a few times. J is TRBJ1-1 and V is TRBV30, with unresolved D. Germline V lookup: CDR1 GTSNPN, CDR2 SVGIG (reference sequence). The CDR3 runs 14 residues. Trimming took 0 bases from V and 1 from J, leaving 9 bases between them. DNA of the CDR3: TGTGCCTGGAGTGTAATCAGTTCGAACACTGAAGCTTTCTTT. Its translation is CAWSVISSNTEAFF.

CDR3 protein: CASSVSGGLNNEQFF. Written as DNA, the CDR3 is TGTGCCAGCAGTGTTAGCGGGGGGTTGAACAATGAGCAGTTCTTC. The rearrangement links TRBV6-1 to TRBJ2-1; 10 positions match TRBD2. Germline CDR1 reads MNHNS; CDR2 reads SASEGT. There are 15 residues in the CDR3. V shed 4 bases and J 5 bases; nucleotides not matched to a gene: 5.

The J gene is TRBJ1-1, the V gene TRBV30; D is uncertain. V was clipped by 1 base and J by 1 base, with 10 bases between them. Germline CDR1 reads GTSNPN; CDR2 reads SVGIG (reference sequence). The CDR3 covers 14 residues. The CDR3 loop reads CAWSAGPGNTEAFF. CDR3 sequence (DNA): TGTGCCTGGAGTGCCGGCCCGGGGAACACTGAAGCTTTCTTT.

The CDR3 nucleotides read TGTGCCAGCAGTGAAGCGACAGGGGTTACGCAGTATTTT. Its translation: CASSEATGVTQYF. This rearrangement joins TRBV6-1 to TRBJ2-3, with 8 bases identical to TRBD1. CDR3 length: 13 residues. The J segment lost 8 bases and the V segment lost 0 bases, leaving 1 base of the junction unmatched. Germline V gene data show CDR1 as MNHNS and CDR2 as SASEGT.

V gene TRBV10-1 combines with J gene TRBJ1-6; D call uncertain. Germline CDR1 reads WNHNN; CDR2 reads SYGVQD (reference sequence). The CDR3 sequence is 15 residues long. V lost 10 bases and J 8 bases, leaving 21 bases between the germline ends. In DNA form, the CDR3 reads TGCGCCACCGAAAGCCTCCGGGCCCTCTATTCACCCCTCCACTTT. Translated: CATESLRALYSPLHF.

This rearrangement joins TRBV9 to TRBJ1-1, with a weak D call TRBD1 (6 bases). V lost 0 bases and J lost 9, with 15 bases in between. CDR1 is SGDLS and CDR2 is YYNGEE in the germline V gene. The CDR3 spans 14 residues. CDR3 bases: TGTGCCAGCAGCGTAGACCCCACAGGGCACCAAGCTTTCTTT. Translation: CASSVDPTGHQAFF.

The rearrangement uses TRBV6-1 and TRBJ2-1; TRBD2 is a possible D gene (6 bases). Germline lookup yields CDR1 MNHNS and CDR2 SASEGT. Trimming took 3 bases from V and 4 from J, leaving 10 bases between them. CDR3 length equals 14 residues. The CDR3 region has the DNA TGTGCCAGCAGTGATGGTGGGGGGTACAATGAGCAGTTCTTC. It encodes CASSDGGGYNEQFF.